Here is one T cell receptor beta chain with its context. This entry belongs to a study of T cell repertoires in cytomegalovirus infection. Each CDR3 protein gets one entry after TCRdb re-called the reads with MiXCR. The repertoire consists of 300,000 to 400,000 distinct CDR3 sequences, with around 18% occurring once and the leading ten covering approximately 10%. The source material was PBMCs. The sequence was obtained from a human donor in good health (CMV status not recorded). Some clones in this sample may be carry-over from other donors' samples.

The CDR3 here is CASSIRTGYTF. CDR3 coding DNA: TGTGCCAGCAGCATAAGGACGGGCTACACCTTC. The chain employs TRBV7-9 and TRBJ1-2; D not certain. In germline, CDR1 is SEHNR, CDR2 FQNEAQ (reference sequence). The ends were cut back, 5 bases at V and 8 bases at J, with 9 bases in the middle. CDR3 length equals 11 residues.